Listed here are 30 T cell receptor beta chains from one sample, sequenced in a study of T cell responses to AZD1222 COVID-19 vaccine. Data came from immunoSEQ multiplex PCR; TCRdb stores just in-frame clones and leaves some out. The sample carries about 30,000 clones, 90% to 95% recorded once. This material consisted of peripheral blood, taken on day 0 of AZD1222 vaccination. These receptors came from an adult in good health.

The V and J genes are TRBV11-3 and TRBJ1-3; perhaps TRBD1 as D (6 bases). The CDR3 is 14 residues long. Germline assignment: CDR1 SGHNT and CDR2 YENEEA. V gave up 6 bases and J gave up 0 bases, with 9 bases separating them. For the CDR3, the DNA is TGTGCCAGCAGAGACAGGACCTCTGGAAACACCATATATTTT. Protein product: CASRDRTSGNTIYF.

The rearrangement links TRBV3-1 (or the pseudogene TRBV3-2) to TRBJ2-2; no reliable D call. The CDR3 runs to 14 residues. Trimming removed 0 bases at V and 3 bases at J, with 5 bases between. Germline lookup yields CDR1 LGHDT and CDR2 YNNKEL (reference sequence). The CDR3 DNA reads TGTGCCAGCAGCCAAGATGTACACACCGGGGAGCTGTTTTTT. This gives the protein CASSQDVHTGELFF.

This clone has just one count. Other DNA variants within this sample encode the same CDR3. The J gene is TRBJ1-3, the V gene TRBV3-1 (or the pseudogene TRBV3-2); D is ambiguous. Germline V lookup: CDR1 LGHDT, CDR2 YNNKEL (reference sequence). This CDR3 region has 13 residues. Between the trimmed V and J ends, which lost 1 base and 3 bases, there was a span of 4 bases. The CDR3 loop is CASSQGNGNTIYF. CDR3 in DNA: TGTGCCAGCAGCCAAGGGAATGGAAACACCATATATTTT.

The rearrangement links TRBV6-5 to TRBJ1-2; D gene uncertain. This CDR3 has 14 residues. With 6 bases removed from V and 2 bases from J, the gap between germline ends came to 13 bases. In germline, CDR1 is MNHEY, CDR2 SVGAGI. CDR3 bases: TGTGCCAGCAGACCCCGAGGGATGAACTATGGCTACACCTTC. This translates into CASRPRGMNYGYTF.

The rearrangement joins TRBV4-3 to TRBJ2-2; weak D call: TRBD1 (5 bases). The V end was cut by 0 bases, the J end by 6 bases, with 11 bases between. CDR1 is LGHNA and CDR2 is YSLEER in the germline V gene. This CDR3 is 15 amino acids long. For the CDR3, the DNA is TGCGCCAGCAGCCAAGATTCACAGGTACCCGGGGAGCTGTTTTTT. It yields the protein CASSQDSQVPGELFF.

The chain links TRBV4-2 to TRBJ2-5, with TRBD1 matching 9 bases. The length of the CDR3 is 16 residues. CDR1 and CDR2 (germline): LGHNA, YNFKEQ. J lost 1 base, V lost 3 bases, and 6 bases had no gene match. The CDR3 protein is CASSHQTGGSQETQYF. In DNA form, the CDR3 reads TGTGCCAGCAGCCACCAGACAGGGGGTAGCCAAGAGACCCAGTACTTC.

The chain is built from TRBV7-9 and TRBJ1-2; no definite D call. V gave up 2 bases and J gave up 6 bases, with 13 bases separating them. The germline gives CDR1 SEHNR, CDR2 FQNEAQ (reference sequence). The CDR3 loop spans 14 amino acids. CDR3 coding DNA: TGTGCCAGCAGCTTAAGGGAAAACAGCGATGGCTACACCTTC. This codes for CASSLRENSDGYTF.

The V gene is TRBV10-3, the J gene TRBJ1-2; D might be TRBD1 (5 bases). The CDR3 runs 16 residues. V was clipped by 0 bases and J by 4 bases, with 15 bases between them. From germline, CDR1 is ENHRY and CDR2 SYGVKD. Here the CDR3 DNA reads TGTGCCATCAGTGAGTCCTCGGGGCCACGGAGCTATGGCTACACCTTC. Translated, it gives CAISESSGPRSYGYTF.

A single count supports this clone. The CDR3, as DNA: TGTGCCAGCAGTCCCCAGGGGGGGGGTTATAGCAATCAGCCCCAGCATTTT. It yields the protein CASSPQGGGYSNQPQHF. V is TRBV28 and J is TRBJ1-5; 7 bases map to TRBD1. The CDR3 covers 17 residues. CDR1 and CDR2 (germline): MDHEN, SYDVKM. The V segment lost 5 bases and the J segment 0 bases; nucleotides outside the gene matches: 10.

The chain's CDR3 is CASSQDWQTNQPQHF. The CDR3 region has the DNA TGCGCCAGCAGCCAAGATTGGCAGACTAATCAGCCCCAGCATTTT. This chain uses TRBV4-3 with TRBJ1-5; D is undetermined. CDR3 length: 15 residues. The V gene's germline CDR1 is LGHNA and CDR2 YSLEER. Deletions cut 0 bases from V and 4 bases from J, with 10 bases between.

This sequence joins TRBV3-1 (or the pseudogene TRBV3-2) and TRBJ2-1, with D tentatively TRBD2 (5 bases). Germline CDR1 reads LGHDT; CDR2 reads YNNKEL (reference sequence). V dropped 1 base and J dropped 9 bases, with 10 bases sitting between them. This CDR3 region has 13 residues. The CDR3 DNA follows: TGTGCCAGCAGCCAAGTTAGGGCGGGTGAGCAGTTCTTC. It is translated as CASSQVRAGEQFF.

V is TRBV30 and J is TRBJ1-4; D remains ambiguous. The V and J ends lost 1 base and 0 bases respectively, with 6 bases between them. CDR3 size: 14 residues. Germline V gene lookup returns CDR1 GTSNPN and CDR2 SVGIG (reference sequence). The CDR3 region is CAWSEGSTNEKLFF. The CDR3 DNA is TGTGCCTGGAGTGAGGGATCAACTAATGAAAAACTGTTTTTT.

The chain has TRBV10-1 and TRBJ2-2; tentatively, D is TRBD1 (5 bases). The CDR3 is 14 amino acids. In germline, CDR1 is WNHNN, CDR2 SYGVQD (reference sequence). Trimming removed 4 bases from V and 7 bases from J, with 13 bases in between. The CDR3, as DNA: TGCGCCAGCAGTGCGTTAGGGGTTGGCGGGGAGCTGTTTTTT. This codes for CASSALGVGGELFF.

The rearrangement uses TRBV6-2 or TRBV6-3 and TRBJ2-7; 8 nucleotides align to TRBD1. The CDR3 length is 14 residues. The V gene's germline CDR1 is MNHEY and CDR2 SVGEGT. V lost 4 bases and J lost 3; bases outside the gene matches: 5. The CDR3 loop is CASSSGTGNYEQYF. The CDR3 nucleotides are TGTGCCAGCAGTTCTGGGACAGGTAACTACGAGCAGTACTTC.

This rearrangement joins TRBV15 to TRBJ2-3, with 8 nucleotides matching TRBD2. V lost 1 base to trimming and J lost 4 bases; unmatched junction nucleotides: 10. The CDR3 has 17 amino acids. The germline gives CDR1 LNHNV, CDR2 YYDKDF (reference sequence). The CDR3 protein is CATSRGKSGGGADTQYF. DNA for the CDR3: TGTGCCACCAGCAGAGGGAAAAGCGGGGGAGGTGCAGATACGCAGTATTTT.

The rearrangement uses TRBV4-3 and TRBJ2-6; D not resolved. CDR3 length equals 17 residues. V lost 0 bases and J lost 0, with 9 bases in between. Germline V gives CDR1 LGHNA, CDR2 YSLEER. The CDR3 coding sequence is TGCGCCAGCAGCCAAGATGGGATCATCTCTGGGGCCAACGTCCTGACTTTC. This translates into CASSQDGIISGANVLTF.

This chain connects TRBV12-3 or TRBV12-4 to TRBJ1-1; D unresolved. Trimming pared 8 bases from V and 1 base from J, leaving 11 bases between. The length of the CDR3 is 13 residues. This chain's CDR3 is CASGWRENTEAFF. In DNA, the CDR3 is TGTGCCAGCGGGTGGAGGGAGAACACTGAAGCTTTCTTT.

This chain links TRBV3-1 (or the pseudogene TRBV3-2) with TRBJ2-2; D may be TRBD1 (6 bases). Trimming shortened V by 3 bases and J by 8 bases, and 10 bases separated the two germline ends. From germline, CDR1 is LGHDT and CDR2 YNNKEL (reference sequence). The CDR3 consists of 13 residues. The CDR3 region is CASSQLRGGELFF. CDR3 in DNA: TGTGCCAGCAGCCAGCTCAGGGGAGGGGAGCTGTTTTTT.

The CDR3 sequence is CASSSPPLYEQYF. CDR3 coding DNA: TGTGCCAGCAGCTCCCCGCCATTATACGAGCAGTACTTC. V usage is TRBV5-4 and J usage is TRBJ2-7, with no clear D. Germline V gives CDR1 SGHNT, CDR2 YYREEE (reference sequence). The CDR3 has 13 residues. V dropped 3 bases and J dropped 4 bases, with 11 bases sitting between them.

The V call is TRBV11-2, the J call TRBJ2-2; D ambiguous. The CDR3 runs to 15 residues. Germline loops: CDR1 SGHAT, CDR2 FQNNGV. V gave up 0 bases and J gave up 3 bases, with 8 bases separating them. In DNA form, the CDR3 reads TGTGCCAGCAGCTTAGATTCCGGGTACACCGGGGAGCTGTTTTTT. This translates into CASSLDSGYTGELFF. The variable domain in full, completed from reference TRBV11-2 and TRBJ2-2, reads EAGVAQSPRYKIIEKRQSVAFWCNPISGHATLYWYQQILGQGPKLLIQFQNNGVVDDSQLPKDRFSAERLKGVDSTLKIQPAKLEDSAVYLCASSLDSGYTGELFFGEGSRLTVL.

CDR3 sequence (DNA): TGTGCCAGCAGCTTAGGCACAGGCACCCAAGAGACCCAGTACTTC. This codes for CASSLGTGTQETQYF. V is TRBV13 and J is TRBJ2-5; possibly TRBD1 for D (5 bases). This CDR3 region has 15 residues. The germline V gene encodes CDR1 PRHDT and CDR2 FYEKMQ (reference sequence). Trimming left V 0 bases short and J 1 base short, with 9 bases between. The full variable domain, in which reference TRBV13 and TRBJ2-5 provide the parts outside the CDR3, is AAGVIQSPRHLIKEKRETATLKCYPIPRHDTVYWYQQGPGQDPQFLISFYEKMQSDKGSIPDRFSAQQFSDYHSELNMSSLELGDSALYFCASSLGTGTQETQYFGPGTRLLVL.

The chain couples TRBV19 to TRBJ1-3; D might be TRBD1 (6 bases). Germline lookup yields CDR1 LNHDA and CDR2 SQIVND (reference sequence). This CDR3 region has 17 residues. Trimming removed 6 bases at V and 0 bases at J, with 18 bases between. The CDR3 DNA reads TGTGCCAGTAGCAGTCAGGGGCTGTTTACCTCTGGAAACACCATATATTTT. Encoded protein: CASSSQGLFTSGNTIYF.

The gene calls are TRBV28 and TRBJ1-4; 8 bases line up with TRBD1. Germline V gene data show CDR1 as MDHEN and CDR2 as SYDVKM. The CDR3 has 14 amino acids. J gave up 8 bases and V 6 bases, and 8 bases lay outside the gene matches. The CDR3 DNA reads TGTGCCAGCAGCCCCGGGGACAGGCGAGAAAAACTGTTTTTT. Protein: CASSPGDRREKLFF.

The chain has TRBV18 and TRBJ1-1; D gene unclear. Germline CDR1 is KGHSH and CDR2 is LQKENI. The CDR3 covers 14 residues. V was shortened by 3 bases and J by 6 bases, with 14 bases between the two germline ends. The CDR3 loop reads CASSPRQASAEAFF. In nucleotides, the CDR3 is TGTGCCAGCTCACCGCGTCAGGCAAGCGCTGAAGCTTTCTTT. Drawing the rest from reference TRBV18 and TRBJ1-1, the complete variable domain is NAGVMQNPRHLVRRRGQEARLRCSPMKGHSHVYWYRQLPEEGLKFMVYLQKENIIDESGMPKERFSAEFPKEGPSILRIQQVVRGDSAAYFCASSPRQASAEAFFGQGTRLTVV.

The chain joins TRBV14 to TRBJ2-5; 7 bases are shared with TRBD2. After removal of 1 base from V and 1 base from J, the junction contained 6 bases not matched to a gene. CDR1 is SGHDN, CDR2 FVKESK, per germline. The CDR3 spans 16 residues. CDR3 sequence: CASSQVAGDFQETQYF. In nucleotides, the CDR3 is TGTGCCAGCAGCCAAGTGGCGGGGGACTTCCAAGAGACCCAGTACTTC. Full variable domain (rest looked up from reference TRBV14 and TRBJ2-5): EAGVTQFPSHSVIEKGQTVTLRCDPISGHDNLYWYRRVMGKEIKFLLHFVKESKQDESGMPNNRFLAERTGGTYSTLKVQPAELEDSGVYFCASSQVAGDFQETQYFGPGTRLLVL.

This clone is a singleton in its sample. The chain carries TRBV7-9 and TRBJ1-4; 7 bases align to TRBD1. With 6 bases clipped from V and 5 bases from J, the junction kept 6 bases outside the gene matches. Germline CDR1 is SEHNR and CDR2 is FQNEAQ (reference sequence). The CDR3 loop spans 14 amino acids. The CDR3 region has the DNA TGTGCCAGCAGAGGGGACAGAACAAATGAAAAACTGTTTTTT. Residues: CASRGDRTNEKLFF. The variable domain in full, completed from reference TRBV7-9 and TRBJ1-4, reads DTGVSQNPRHKITKRGQNVTFRCDPISEHNRLYWYRQTLGQGPEFLTYFQNEAQLEKSRLLSDRFSAERPKGSFSTLEIQRTEQGDSAMYLCASRGDRTNEKLFFGSGTQLSVL.

The rearrangement joins TRBV5-8 to TRBJ2-2; 7 bases fit TRBD2. The CDR3 runs to 17 residues. J was trimmed by 5 bases and V by 3 bases; bases with no gene match: 13. Looked up from germline, CDR1 is SGHTS and CDR2 is YDEGEE. The CDR3 region has the DNA TGTGCCAGCAGCTCAATCGGGGGGTCTTCATATACCGGGGAGCTGTTTTTT. It yields the protein CASSSIGGSSYTGELFF.

This chain uses TRBV4-3 with TRBJ1-2; 7 nucleotides line up with TRBD1. Germline V CDR1 and CDR2: LGHNA, YSLEER. Losses at the gene ends were 0 bases for V and 3 bases for J; bases not matched to a gene: 10. The CDR3 is made up of 17 amino acids. CDR3 protein: CASSQDQVRQGHYGYTF. The CDR3 region has the DNA TGCGCCAGCAGCCAAGATCAGGTCCGACAGGGACACTATGGCTACACCTTC.

The count of this clone is one. The chain links TRBV5-4 to TRBJ2-1; 13 nucleotides match TRBD2. The CDR3 has 20 amino acids. Germline loops: CDR1 SGHNT, CDR2 YYREEE (reference sequence). Losses at the gene ends were 3 bases for V and 0 bases for J; bases not matched to a gene: 12. CDR3 loop: CASSWVGTTSGGASYNEQFF. CDR3 sequence (DNA): TGTGCCAGCAGCTGGGTGGGGACCACTAGCGGGGGGGCCTCCTACAATGAGCAGTTCTTC.

This clone showed up just once. The chain joins TRBV5-1 to TRBJ1-1, with 8 bases fitting TRBD1. The ends lost 5 bases at V and 7 bases at J; junction bases unmatched: 7. The CDR3 length is 13 residues. Germline values: CDR1 SGHRS, CDR2 YFSETQ. The CDR3 DNA follows: TGCGCCAGCAGGCGCGCAGGGGGCGGTGAAGCTTTCTTT. This codes for CASRRAGGGEAFF. The entire variable domain, with the rest obtained from reference TRBV5-1 and TRBJ1-1, is as follows: KAGVTQTPRYLIKTRGQQVTLSCSPISGHRSVSWYQQTPGQGLQFLFEYFSETQRNKGNFPGRFSGRQFSNSRSEMNVSTLELGDSALYLCASRRAGGGEAFFGQGTRLTVV.